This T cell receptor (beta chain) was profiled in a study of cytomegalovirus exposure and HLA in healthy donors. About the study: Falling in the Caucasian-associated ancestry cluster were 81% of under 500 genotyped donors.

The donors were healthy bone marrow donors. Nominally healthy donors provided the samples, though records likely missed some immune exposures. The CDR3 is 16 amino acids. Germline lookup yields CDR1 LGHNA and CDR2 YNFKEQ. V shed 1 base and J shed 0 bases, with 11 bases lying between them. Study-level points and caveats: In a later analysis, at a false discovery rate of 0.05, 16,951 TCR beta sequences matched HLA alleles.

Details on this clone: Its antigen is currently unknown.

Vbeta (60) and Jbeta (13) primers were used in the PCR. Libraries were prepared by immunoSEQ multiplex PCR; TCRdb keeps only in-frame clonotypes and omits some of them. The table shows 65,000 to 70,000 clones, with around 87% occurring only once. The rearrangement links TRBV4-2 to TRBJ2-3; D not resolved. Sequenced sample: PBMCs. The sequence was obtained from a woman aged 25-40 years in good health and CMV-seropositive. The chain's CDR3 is CASSQGYSGSTDTQYF. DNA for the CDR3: TGTGCCAGCAGCCAAGGGTATTCGGGTAGCACAGATACGCAGTATTTT.